Below are 18 T cell receptor beta chains sequenced from a single sample in a study of cytomegalovirus exposure and HLA in healthy donors. Both 60 Vbeta primers and 13 Jbeta primers went into the PCR. Produced via immunoSEQ multiplex PCR; TCRdb's table is partial and in-frame only. The listing records 20,000 to 25,000 clones. The specimen was PBMCs. All receptors derive from a male donor in good health and CMV-seropositive.

V usage is TRBV7-9 and J usage is TRBJ1-1; D not certain. The CDR3 is 14 amino acids. Germline CDR1 and CDR2: SEHNR and FQNEAQ (reference sequence). The V end was cut by 2 bases, the J end by 5 bases, with 12 bases between. CDR3: CASSLSSSGTEAFF. CDR3 nucleotides: TGTGCCAGCAGCTTATCAAGTTCGGGAACTGAAGCTTTCTTT.

V and J are TRBV11-2 and TRBJ2-7; D is perhaps TRBD1 (6 bases). The V gene lost 2 bases and the J gene lost 3 bases, with 11 bases spanning the gap. Per germline, CDR1 SGHAT and CDR2 FQNNGV. This CDR3 contains 14 residues. The DNA for the CDR3 is TGTGCCAGCAGCTTACAGGGGTCAGGCTACGAGCAGTACTTC. It specifies CASSLQGSGYEQYF.

The chain recombines TRBV30 with TRBJ1-4; 8 bases fit TRBD1. The V and J ends lost 2 bases and 5 bases, in that order; junction bases with no gene match: 7. Germline CDR1 is GTSNPN and CDR2 is SVGIG (reference sequence). The CDR3 length is 15 residues. The CDR3 region has the DNA TGTGCCTGGAGTTCGGGACAGGTCCAAAATGAAAAACTGTTTTTT. This sequence encodes CAWSSGQVQNEKLFF.

The rearrangement joins TRBV29-1 to TRBJ2-7, with TRBD1 matching over 7 bases. Germline values: CDR1 SQVTM, CDR2 ANQGSEA. This CDR3 has 13 amino acids. V shed 7 bases and J 3 bases; nucleotides not matched to a gene: 9. The CDR3 DNA reads as TGCAGCGCATCGACAGGGATGATCTACGAGCAGTACTTC. Encoded protein: CSASTGMIYEQYF.

The chain couples TRBV7-9 to TRBJ1-2; 8 bases fit TRBD1. V shed 5 bases and J 7 bases; nucleotides not matched to a gene: 15. The CDR3 sequence is 16 residues long. CDR1 and CDR2 (germline): SEHNR, FQNEAQ (reference sequence). The CDR3 DNA is TGTGCCAGCAGCCCAAAAACCTTGGACAGGGACGGTGGCTACACCTTC. It specifies CASSPKTLDRDGGYTF.

The chain combines TRBV30 with TRBJ2-5; 8 bases line up with TRBD1. This CDR3 contains 14 residues. The V segment lost 4 bases and the J segment 5 bases; nucleotides outside the gene matches: 9. The germline CDR1 and CDR2 sequences are GTSNPN and SVGIG (reference sequence). DNA of the CDR3: TGTGCCTGGAATTCCCGGGACAGGTCGGAGACCCAGTACTTC. Amino acids: CAWNSRDRSETQYF.

This chain joins TRBV5-1 and TRBJ1-1, with D possibly being TRBD1 (5 bases). The CDR3 totals 13 residues. The germline V and J ends were trimmed by 7 bases and 0 bases, with 10 bases remaining between them. CDR1 is SGHRS and CDR2 is YFSETQ in the germline V gene. The CDR3 DNA follows: TGCGCCAGCCCGGGGGGGGTGAACACTGAAGCTTTCTTT. Translated, it gives CASPGGVNTEAFF.

This sequence joins TRBV5-1 and TRBJ2-2; weak D call: TRBD1 (6 bases). Germline V gene data show CDR1 as SGHRS and CDR2 as YFSETQ. The CDR3 has 15 amino acids. V was pared by 2 bases and J by 5 bases, with 13 bases between. This CDR3 is CASSFRETGTGELFF. CDR3 bases: TGCGCCAGCAGCTTTAGGGAAACAGGGACCGGGGAGCTGTTTTTT.

The chain links TRBV4-2 to TRBJ1-1, with D perhaps matching TRBD1 (6 bases). Germline CDR1 reads LGHNA; CDR2 reads YNFKEQ. The CDR3 has 14 residues. V gave up 2 bases and J gave up 7 bases, with 14 bases separating them. As DNA, the CDR3 is TGTGCCAGCAGCCAACTGACAGGCGTCCATGAAGCTTTCTTT. Encoded protein: CASSQLTGVHEAFF.

V and J are TRBV28 and TRBJ1-2; no firm D call. This CDR3 comprises 13 residues. Trimming left V 6 bases short and J 4 bases short, with 12 bases between. Germline lookup yields CDR1 MDHEN and CDR2 SYDVKM. CDR3 region: CASSPGIVYGYTF. CDR3 DNA: TGTGCCAGCAGCCCCGGGATTGTCTATGGCTACACCTTC.

The J gene is TRBJ1-2, the V gene TRBV28, with 9 bases that match TRBD1. Germline V gene sequence: CDR1 MDHEN, CDR2 SYDVKM. The CDR3 has 13 amino acids. Trimming took 6 bases from V and 7 from J; bases not matched to a gene: 6. CDR3: CASSPQGAPGYTF. The CDR3 region has the DNA TGTGCCAGCAGCCCACAGGGGGCGCCTGGCTACACCTTC.

The chain has TRBV7-2 and TRBJ1-2; perhaps TRBD1 as D (5 bases). Trimming shortened V by 5 bases and J by 5 bases, and 12 bases separated the two germline ends. The CDR3 totals 13 residues. Germline lookup yields CDR1 SGHTA and CDR2 FQGNSA. CDR3 region: CASSPGGVYGYTF. The CDR3 bases are TGTGCCAGCAGCCCCGGAGGGGTATATGGCTACACCTTC.

This chain uses TRBV10-3 with TRBJ1-1; D may be TRBD1 (6 bases). V shed 8 bases and J shed 1 base, with 11 bases lying between them. This CDR3 is built from 13 residues. Germline V gene data show CDR1 as ENHRY and CDR2 as SYGVKD. CDR3 amino acids: CAIHGRGNTEAFF. The CDR3 DNA reads TGTGCCATCCATGGCAGGGGGAACACTGAAGCTTTCTTT.

V gene TRBV4-1 combines with J gene TRBJ1-5; 8 nucleotides match TRBD1. The CDR3 sequence is 14 residues long. Germline V CDR1 and CDR2: MGHRA, YSYEKL. With 0 bases clipped from V and 7 bases from J, the junction kept 2 bases outside the gene matches. CDR3 amino acids: CASSQDRGLQPQHF. The CDR3 DNA reads TGCGCCAGCAGCCAAGACAGGGGGCTGCAGCCCCAGCATTTT.

The gene calls are TRBV29-1 and TRBJ1-5; no firm D call. The CDR3 covers 13 residues. The V end was cut by 6 bases, the J end by 6 bases, with 15 bases between. Germline CDR1 reads SQVTM; CDR2 reads ANQGSEA. The CDR3 DNA sequence: TGCAGCGTGGAGCCGGAGGCCGGTCAGCCCCAGCATTTT. Its translation: CSVEPEAGQPQHF.

The chain carries TRBV6-5 and TRBJ2-7; 7 bases map to TRBD1. Germline loops: CDR1 MNHEY, CDR2 SVGAGI. Trimming cost V 1 base and J 2 bases; bases outside gene matches: 8. The CDR3 extends over 16 amino acids. For the CDR3, the DNA is TGTGCCAGCAGTTACTTAAAAGGGCAGGGGGCCTACGAGCAGTACTTC. Translation gives CASSYLKGQGAYEQYF.

This chain uses TRBV18 with TRBJ1-2; 7 bases map to TRBD1. The CDR3 length is 17 residues. V lost 2 bases to trimming and J lost 4 bases; unmatched junction nucleotides: 13. The germline V gene encodes CDR1 KGHSH and CDR2 LQKENI. The CDR3 DNA is TGTGCCAGCTCACCAGGGCTCCCTTCAGGGGGAGGCTATGGCTACACCTTC. It is translated as CASSPGLPSGGGYGYTF.

The chain is built from TRBV18 and TRBJ2-3; 9 bases are shared with TRBD2. The CDR3 runs to 16 residues. CDR1 and CDR2 from the germline V gene are KGHSH and LQKENI. The ends lost 4 bases at V and 1 base at J; junction bases unmatched: 6. In nucleotides, the CDR3 is TGTGCCAGCTCACTCCTTAGCGGGGGAGGCACAGATACGCAGTATTTT. Its protein is CASSLLSGGGTDTQYF.